The rows below give T cell receptor beta chains drawn from one sample of a study of blood T cell repertoires in COVID-19. The assay was immunoSEQ multiplex PCR, and TCRdb's table has in-frame clones only and misses some. This table holds 350,000 to 400,000 clones, approximately 89% found once. Source material: PBMCs or T cells enriched from blood (not recorded which). The receptors were gathered from a woman aged 35 to 49 who had been exposed to COVID-19. CDR3s include the opening cysteine and the closing phenylalanine or tryptophan. D genes are given only for firm matches. Clone size is not always given. Where it is, it says once, few, many or a class for expanded clones.

clone size,D gene,V gene,J gene,CDR3 DNA,CDR3 protein
-,TRBD1,TRBV24-1,TRBJ1-1,TGTGCCACCAGTGATTCTGGGACAGGAGGGGTCACTGAAGCTTTCTTT,CATSDSGTGGVTEAFF
once,TRBD1,TRBV5-1,TRBJ2-7,TGCGCCAGCAGCGCCAACAGGGGCTCTTTCTACGAGCAGTACTTC,CASSANRGSFYEQYF
-,TRBD1,TRBV6-5,TRBJ1-6,TGTGCCAGCGGAATAGTACAGGGGGGTTCACCCCTCCACTTT,CASGIVQGGSPLHF
-,-,TRBV12-3/TRBV12-4,TRBJ2-1,TGTGCCAGCAGTTTAGTGGCAGACAATGAGCAGTTCTTC,CASSLVADNEQFF
once,-,TRBV15,TRBJ1-4,TGTGCCACCAAGTCAGGGGAACTCAAACGGAATGAAAAACTGTTTTTT,CATKSGELKRNEKLFF
-,-,TRBV5-5,TRBJ1-2,TGTGCCAGCAGCTTGTCACAGGTTTATGGCTACACCTTC,CASSLSQVYGYTF
-,-,TRBV11-2,TRBJ1-1,TGTGCCAGCAGCTTAGGGACAGTACGGAACACTGAAGCTTTCTTT,CASSLGTVRNTEAFF
-,TRBD1,TRBV5-1,TRBJ1-2,TGCGCCAGCACGCCCAGCGGGACAGGGAACTATGGCTACACCTTC,CASTPSGTGNYGYTF
once,-,TRBV9,TRBJ2-3,TGTGCCAGCAGCGTAGCCGGCGACAGAAGATTCACAGATACGCAGTATTTT,CASSVAGDRRFTDTQYF
-,TRBD1,TRBV19,TRBJ1-5,TGTGCCAGTACGGACAGGGGTGGCAATCAGCCCCAGCATTTT,CASTDRGGNQPQHF
-,TRBD2,TRBV6-2/TRBV6-3,TRBJ2-1,TGTGCCAGCAGTCCAATTAGCGGGAGGATACTGGATGAGCAGTTCTTC,CASSPISGRILDEQFF
-,TRBD1,TRBV7-2,TRBJ1-1,TGTGCCAGCAGGGGACAGGGGGCGAACACTGAAGCTTTCTTT,CASRGQGANTEAFF
few,-,TRBV6-5,TRBJ2-7,TGTGCCAGAATTTCGTACGAGCAGTACTTC,CARISYEQYF
-,-,TRBV19,TRBJ2-1,TGTGCCAGTAGTCGGAGCGTCAGCTCCTACAATGAGCAGTTCTTC,CASSRSVSSYNEQFF
-,-,TRBV5-1,TRBJ2-1,TGCGCCAGCAGCTTTTCTGGCGGGGAGGCTGAGCAGTTCTTC,CASSFSGGEAEQFF
-,-,TRBV19,TRBJ1-3,TGTGCCGTACAGGGTTCTGGAAACACCATATATTTT,CAVQGSGNTIYF
-,-,TRBV19,TRBJ2-7,TGTGCCAGTAGCCCAGACAGAAACTACGAGCAGTACTTC,CASSPDRNYEQYF
-,-,TRBV10-2,TRBJ1-1,TGCGCCAGCAGTGATCCCCAGGGTGGCACCACTGAAGCTTTCTTT,CASSDPQGGTTEAFF
few,TRBD1,TRBV3-1/TRBV3-2,TRBJ1-2,TGTGCCAGCAGCACATCACAGGGGGCAAGCTATGGCTACACCTTC,CASSTSQGASYGYTF
-,TRBD1,TRBV19,TRBJ1-1,TGTGCCACTAGAAGAGAGGGGGCAACGAACACTGAAGCTTTCTTT,CATRREGATNTEAFF
-,-,TRBV11-2,TRBJ2-5,TGTGCCAGCAGCCCGGGGGAGGGGGGAGAGACCCAGTACTTC,CASSPGEGGETQYF
few,TRBD1,TRBV6-1,TRBJ2-2,TGTGCCAGCAGTGGATACACAGGGGGCGTCACCGGGGAGCTGTTTTTT,CASSGYTGGVTGELFF
once,TRBD2,TRBV6-2/TRBV6-3,TRBJ2-3,TGTGCCAGCAGTTACCAGCCCCCAGCGGGAGGGAAGACAGATACGCAGTATTTT,CASSYQPPAGGKTDTQYF
once,-,TRBV9,TRBJ2-2,TGTGCCAGCAGCCCGGGAGATGGGGACACCGGGGAGCTGTTTTTT,CASSPGDGDTGELFF
once,-,TRBV2,TRBJ1-6,TGTGCCAGCAGGGCGCGACAGGTGCTCTCACCCCTCCACTTT,CASRARQVLSPLHF
-,TRBD1,TRBV5-4,TRBJ2-7,TGTGCCAGCAGCTTGGGGACAGGGCGGGCCGAGCAGTACTTC,CASSLGTGRAEQYF
-,-,TRBV5-1,TRBJ2-6,TGCGCCAGCAGCTTGGATGGGAGCGCTGGGGCCAACGTCCTGACTTTC,CASSLDGSAGANVLTF
-,TRBD1,TRBV2,TRBJ1-5,TGTGCCAGCAGCCTAACAGGGGGCCAGCCCCAGCATTTT,CASSLTGGQPQHF
-,-,TRBV30,TRBJ2-2,TGTGCCTGGAGGACAGGTTCGGGCACCGGGGAGCTGTTTTTT,CAWRTGSGTGELFF
once,TRBD1,TRBV6-5,TRBJ1-2,TGTGCCAGCAGTATGTCAGGGGGCGTGAGTCGCTACACCTTC,CASSMSGGVSRYTF
-,-,TRBV25-1,TRBJ1-4,TGTGCCAGCAGTGCATTAAACAGTAATGAAAAACTGTTTTTT,CASSALNSNEKLFF
-,TRBD2,TRBV7-8,TRBJ2-1,TGTGCCAGCACCCGTCAGCCCCTTAGTTTGGCGAGCGGGACCTATGATGAGCAGTTCTTC,CASTRQPLSLASGTYDEQFF
-,-,TRBV30,TRBJ1-1,TGTGCCTGGACCCTGGGAGTGGGGGACTCTGAAGCTTTCTTT,CAWTLGVGDSEAFF
-,TRBD2,TRBV6-5,TRBJ2-7,TGTGCCAGCAGGACTGGGACTAGCGGTGAGCAGTACTTC,CASRTGTSGEQYF
-,-,TRBV18,TRBJ2-3,TGTGCCAGCACCGCCATCGAACGGAGTAGCACAGATACGCAGTATTTT,CASTAIERSSTDTQYF
-,-,TRBV18,TRBJ2-3,TGTGCCAGCTCACCCGCGAATACGCAGTATTTT,CASSPANTQYF
few,-,TRBV6-6,TRBJ1-2,TGTGCCAGCAGTTACCGACTGGACAGCTATGGCTACACCTTC,CASSYRLDSYGYTF
-,-,TRBV6-1,TRBJ2-2,TGTGCCAGCAGTGAACTGAGCGGGGAGCTGTTTTTT,CASSELSGELFF
-,TRBD1,TRBV5-1,TRBJ1-6,TGCGCCAGCAGCATAAATCCGGGACAGGGTGGCTCACCCCTCCACTTT,CASSINPGQGGSPLHF
-,-,TRBV2,TRBJ1-2,TGTGCCAGCAGTGAACAACCCACCGGAGGTGGCTACACCTTC,CASSEQPTGGGYTF
-,TRBD1,TRBV6-5,TRBJ1-6,TGTGCCAGCAGTTTGGGACAGGGTAATTCACCCCTCCACTTT,CASSLGQGNSPLHF
-,-,TRBV7-7,TRBJ2-5,TGTGCTAGCAGCTACTCGGGGGAGACCCAGTACTTC,CASSYSGETQYF
-,-,TRBV5-4,TRBJ2-1,TGTGCCAGCAGCTTATCGGGTACAGGGTCTAGTGAGCAGTTCTTC,CASSLSGTGSSEQFF